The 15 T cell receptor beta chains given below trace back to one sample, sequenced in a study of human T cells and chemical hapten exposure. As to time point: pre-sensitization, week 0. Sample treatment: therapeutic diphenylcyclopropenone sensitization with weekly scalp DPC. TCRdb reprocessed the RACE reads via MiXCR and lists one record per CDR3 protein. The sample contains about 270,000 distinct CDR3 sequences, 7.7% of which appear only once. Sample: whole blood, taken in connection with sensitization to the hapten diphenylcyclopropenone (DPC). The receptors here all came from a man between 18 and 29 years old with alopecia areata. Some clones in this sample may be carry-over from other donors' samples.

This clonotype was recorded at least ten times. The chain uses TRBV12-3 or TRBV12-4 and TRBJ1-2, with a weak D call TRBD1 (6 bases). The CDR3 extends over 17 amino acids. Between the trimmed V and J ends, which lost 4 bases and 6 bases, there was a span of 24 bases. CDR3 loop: CASSSKPLGGAPHGYTF. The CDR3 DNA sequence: TGTGCCAGCAGTTCGAAACCCCTAGGGGGTGCACCACATGGCTACACCTTC.

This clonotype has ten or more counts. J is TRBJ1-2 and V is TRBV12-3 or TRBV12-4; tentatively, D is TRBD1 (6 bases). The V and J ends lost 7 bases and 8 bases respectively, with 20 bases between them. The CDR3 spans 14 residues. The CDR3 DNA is TGTGCCAGCAATCCAAATGGGGGCGCGACCGGCTACACCTTC. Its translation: CASNPNGGATGYTF.

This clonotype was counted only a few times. The DNA for the CDR3 is TGTGCCAGCAGCTCAAGGGACACCCCGGATTCACCCCTCCACTTT. Amino acids: CASSSRDTPDSPLHF. This chain connects TRBV9 to TRBJ1-6; a weak D match, TRBD1 (6 bases). V was pared by 4 bases and J by 8 bases, with 16 bases between. The CDR3 runs 15 residues. Germline values: CDR1 SGDLS, CDR2 YYNGEE. Full variable domain (remainder filled in from reference TRBV9 and TRBJ1-6): DSGVTQTPKHLITATGQRVTLRCSPRSGDLSVYWYQQSLDQGLQFLIQYYNGEERAKGNILERFSAQQFPDLHSELNLSSLELGDSALYFCASSSRDTPDSPLHFGNGTRLTVT.

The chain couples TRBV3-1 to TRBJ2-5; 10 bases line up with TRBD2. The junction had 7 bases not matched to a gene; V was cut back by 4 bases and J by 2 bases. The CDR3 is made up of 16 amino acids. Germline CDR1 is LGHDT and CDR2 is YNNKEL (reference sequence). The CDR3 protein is CASSRIGLAAQETQYF. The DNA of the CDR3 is TGTGCCAGCAGCCGGATCGGACTAGCGGCACAAGAGACCCAGTACTTC.

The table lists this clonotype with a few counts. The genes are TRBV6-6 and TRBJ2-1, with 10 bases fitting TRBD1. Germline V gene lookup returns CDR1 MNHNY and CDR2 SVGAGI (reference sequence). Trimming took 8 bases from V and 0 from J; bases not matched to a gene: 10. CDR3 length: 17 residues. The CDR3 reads CASLDRGLQSSYNEQFF. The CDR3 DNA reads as TGTGCCAGCCTAGACAGGGGGCTTCAAAGCTCCTACAATGAGCAGTTCTTC.

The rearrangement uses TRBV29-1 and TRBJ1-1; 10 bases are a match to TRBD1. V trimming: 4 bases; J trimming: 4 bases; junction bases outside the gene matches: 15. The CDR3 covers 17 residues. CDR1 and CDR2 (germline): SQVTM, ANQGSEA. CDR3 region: CSVVRFGRDRGGTEAFF. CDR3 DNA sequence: TGCAGCGTTGTGAGATTTGGGCGGGACAGGGGTGGCACTGAAGCTTTCTTT.

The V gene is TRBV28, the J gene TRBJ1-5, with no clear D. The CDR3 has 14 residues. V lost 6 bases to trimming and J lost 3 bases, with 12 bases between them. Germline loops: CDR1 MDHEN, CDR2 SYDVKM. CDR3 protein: CASSLEGINQPQHF. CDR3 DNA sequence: TGTGCCAGCAGCCTAGAGGGTATCAATCAGCCCCAGCATTTT.

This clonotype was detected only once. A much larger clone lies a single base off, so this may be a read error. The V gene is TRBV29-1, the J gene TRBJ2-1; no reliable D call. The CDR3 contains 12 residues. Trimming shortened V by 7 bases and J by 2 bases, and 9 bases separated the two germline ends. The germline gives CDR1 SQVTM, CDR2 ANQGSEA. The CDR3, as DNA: TGCAGCGCGAACAGAGCCTACAATGAGCAGTTCTTC. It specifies CSANRAYNEQFF.

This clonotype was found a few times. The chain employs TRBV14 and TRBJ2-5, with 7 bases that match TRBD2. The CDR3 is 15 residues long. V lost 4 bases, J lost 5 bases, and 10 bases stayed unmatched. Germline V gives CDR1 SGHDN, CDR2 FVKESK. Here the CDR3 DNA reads TGTGCCAGCAGCCCGCTATCTAGCGGTATGGAGACCCAGTACTTC. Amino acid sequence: CASSPLSSGMETQYF.

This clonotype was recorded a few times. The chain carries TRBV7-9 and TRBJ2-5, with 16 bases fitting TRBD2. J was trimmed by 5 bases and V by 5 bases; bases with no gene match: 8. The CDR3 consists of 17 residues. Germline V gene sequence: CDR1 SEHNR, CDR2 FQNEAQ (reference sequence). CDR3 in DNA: TGTGCCAGCAGCCCAGGGACTAGCGGGGGGGCCACGGAGACCCAGTACTTC. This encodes CASSPGTSGGATETQYF.

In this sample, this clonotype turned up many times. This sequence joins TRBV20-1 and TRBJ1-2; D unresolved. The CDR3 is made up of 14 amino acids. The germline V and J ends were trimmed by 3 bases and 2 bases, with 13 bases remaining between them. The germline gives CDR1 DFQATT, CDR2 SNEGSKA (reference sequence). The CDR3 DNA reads TGCAGTGCTAGCACCTGGACGGAGAACTATGGCTACACCTTC. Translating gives CSASTWTENYGYTF.

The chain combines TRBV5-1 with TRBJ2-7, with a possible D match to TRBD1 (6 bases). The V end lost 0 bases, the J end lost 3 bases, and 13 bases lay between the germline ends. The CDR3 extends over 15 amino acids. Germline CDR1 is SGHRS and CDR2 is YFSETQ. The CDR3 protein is CASSLGQGTLYEQYF. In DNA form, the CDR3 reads TGCGCCAGCAGCTTGGGGCAGGGGACCCTCTACGAGCAGTACTTC.

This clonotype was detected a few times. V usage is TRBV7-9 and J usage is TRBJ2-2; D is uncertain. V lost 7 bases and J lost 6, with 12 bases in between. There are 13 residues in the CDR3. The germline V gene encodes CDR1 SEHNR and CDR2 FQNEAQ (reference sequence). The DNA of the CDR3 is TGTGCCAGCACCACAGTGGGTGCCGGGGAGCTGTTTTTT. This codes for CASTTVGAGELFF.

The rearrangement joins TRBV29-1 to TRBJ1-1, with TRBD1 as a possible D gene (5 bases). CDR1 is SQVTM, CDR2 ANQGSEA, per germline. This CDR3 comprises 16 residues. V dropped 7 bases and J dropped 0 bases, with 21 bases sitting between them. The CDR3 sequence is CSAGAGKSLMNTEAFF. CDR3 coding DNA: TGCAGCGCCGGGGCAGGGAAGAGCCTCATGAACACTGAAGCTTTCTTT.

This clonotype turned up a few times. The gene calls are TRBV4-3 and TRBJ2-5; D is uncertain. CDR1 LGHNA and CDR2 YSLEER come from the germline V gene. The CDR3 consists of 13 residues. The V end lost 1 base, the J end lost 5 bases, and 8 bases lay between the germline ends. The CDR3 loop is CASSQAGWETQYF. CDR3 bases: TGCGCCAGCAGCCAAGCCGGTTGGGAGACCCAGTACTTC.